One sample yielded the 9 T cell receptor beta chains listed below, sequenced in a study of STAT5B mutations in CD4+ large granular lymphocyte leukemia. Here immunoSEQ multiplex PCR was the method, and the copy in TCRdb shows in-frame clones only, minus some. Among some 40,000 clones listed, 65% to 90% were seen once. Sequencing was carried out using CD4+ T cells from blood buffy coats. Receptors were obtained from a human donor in good health.

The chain has TRBV30 and TRBJ2-2; unclear D gene. CDR1 is GTSNPN, CDR2 SVGIG, per germline (reference sequence). V dropped 0 bases and J dropped 4 bases, with 3 bases sitting between them. The CDR3 covers 12 residues. The CDR3 DNA follows: TGTGCCTGGAGTGTAACCACCGGGGAGCTGTTTTTT. This codes for CAWSVTTGELFF.

This clone has a single count. The V gene is TRBV5-1, the J gene TRBJ1-4, with D possibly TRBD1 on 5 matching bases. Trimming took 3 bases from V and 7 from J, leaving 10 bases between them. CDR3 size: 13 residues. CDR1 SGHRS and CDR2 YFSETQ come from the germline V gene. The CDR3 spells CASSWTTAEKLFF. In DNA, the CDR3 is TGCGCCAGCAGCTGGACGACAGCTGAAAAACTGTTTTTT.

This chain links TRBV19 with TRBJ1-5; unclear D gene. Looked up from germline, CDR1 is LNHDA and CDR2 is SQIVND (reference sequence). This CDR3 spans 15 amino acids. V lost 3 bases to trimming and J lost 2 bases, with 11 bases between them. The CDR3 region is CASSIISQGNQPQHF. The CDR3 nucleotides are TGTGCCAGTAGTATCATCAGTCAAGGCAATCAGCCCCAGCATTTT.

The count of this clone is one. The rearrangement joins TRBV6-1 to TRBJ2-1; D call uncertain. Deletions cut 7 bases from V and 8 bases from J, with 12 bases between. CDR1 MNHNS and CDR2 SASEGT come from the germline V gene. The CDR3 covers 12 residues. The CDR3 sequence is CASTLGFDEQFF. CDR3 sequence (DNA): TGTGCCAGCACCTTGGGGTTCGATGAGCAGTTCTTC.

The V gene is TRBV6-5, the J gene TRBJ1-1; no firm D call. The germline V gene encodes CDR1 MNHEY and CDR2 SVGAGI. V lost 0 bases, J lost 1 base, and 12 bases lay in between. The CDR3 runs 16 residues. CDR3 in amino acids: CASSYSLRVKNTEAFF. The CDR3 bases are TGTGCCAGCAGTTACTCGTTGAGGGTAAAGAACACTGAAGCTTTCTTT.

The rearrangement links TRBV6-1 to TRBJ1-2; D perhaps matches TRBD1 (5 bases). The CDR3 sequence is 13 residues long. Trimming took off 1 base at V and 7 bases at J, with 10 bases between the two ends. The germline V gene encodes CDR1 MNHNS and CDR2 SASEGT. The CDR3 DNA is TGTGCCAGCAGTGAAGTTGGGACGCTTGGCTACACCTTC. Encoded protein: CASSEVGTLGYTF.

This chain connects TRBV27 to TRBJ1-5, with D possibly matching TRBD1 (6 bases). This CDR3 spans 16 amino acids. From germline, CDR1 is MNHEY and CDR2 SMNVEV (reference sequence). V was pared by 6 bases and J by 5 bases, with 20 bases between. The CDR3 sequence: CASRPDGGGGHQPQHF. Here the CDR3 DNA reads TGTGCCAGCAGACCCGACGGTGGAGGGGGTCATCAGCCCCAGCATTTT.

The chain links TRBV7-8 to TRBJ2-5; D possibly corresponds to TRBD2 (5 bases). Germline V gene data show CDR1 as SGHVS and CDR2 as FQNEAQ. The CDR3 is made up of 13 amino acids. The V gene lost 5 bases and the J gene lost 2 bases, with 9 bases spanning the gap. The CDR3, as DNA: TGTGCCAGCAGCCCCCGGGGTCAAGAGACCCAGTACTTC. This codes for CASSPRGQETQYF.

J is TRBJ2-4 and V is TRBV7-2, with D unresolved. The CDR3 covers 17 residues. With 1 base removed from V and 0 bases from J, the gap between germline ends came to 13 bases. Germline CDR1 SGHTA, CDR2 FQGNSA. CDR3 sequence: CASSLDLGILAKNIQYF. The CDR3 nucleotides read TGTGCCAGCAGCTTAGATCTAGGCATATTAGCCAAAAACATTCAGTACTTC.